The 5 T cell receptor beta chains in this list originate from one sample, sequenced in a study of blood T cells in healthy people across ages. Combining a sample-barcoded 5' primer with a J-beta primer mix, a second PCR ran for roughly 7 to 11 cycles. MiXCR was run by TCRdb on the 5' RACE reads, yielding one entry per CDR3 protein. Counted here are under 2 million distinct CDR3 sequences, roughly 32% occurring once; the ten biggest clones make up around 11%. The sequenced sample was blood. The receptors originated from a woman younger than 45 in good health.

The V gene is TRBV28, the J gene TRBJ2-7; tentative D call: TRBD1 (5 bases). The V gene lost 7 bases and the J gene lost 4 bases, with 14 bases spanning the gap. The CDR3 extends over 13 amino acids. CDR1 MDHEN and CDR2 SYDVKM come from the germline V gene. In DNA form, the CDR3 reads TGTGCCAGCACACAGGACCCTGGTTACGAGCAGTACTTC. Its translation: CASTQDPGYEQYF.

The rearrangement links TRBV5-4 to TRBJ1-2; TRBD1 might be the D (6 bases). Germline V lookup: CDR1 SGHNT, CDR2 YYREEE (reference sequence). Trimming cost V 2 bases and J 3 bases, with 14 bases left between them. This CDR3 has 15 amino acids. DNA of the CDR3: TGTGCCAGCAGCTTATTCTCTACAGGGCACTATGGCTACACCTTC. It yields the protein CASSLFSTGHYGYTF.

This clonotype turned up a few times. The chain has TRBV20-1 and TRBJ1-2; 10 nucleotides agree with TRBD1. Trimming at V came to 0 bases and at J to 7 bases, leaving 8 bases not matched to a gene. CDR1 is DFQATT, CDR2 SNEGSKA, per germline (reference sequence). The CDR3 runs to 15 residues. CDR3 loop: CSARDPGQGMGGYTF. CDR3 in DNA: TGCAGTGCTAGAGACCCGGGACAGGGGATGGGTGGCTACACCTTC.

This clonotype was picked up many times. This rearrangement joins TRBV5-1 to TRBJ1-5; D is uncertain. Per the germline V gene, CDR1 is SGHRS and CDR2 is YFSETQ. Trimming shortened V by 1 base and J by 0 bases, and 2 bases separated the two germline ends. This CDR3 has 13 amino acids. The CDR3 sequence is CASSLLSNQPQHF. The CDR3 nucleotides are TGCGCCAGCAGCTTGCTTAGCAATCAGCCCCAGCATTTT. The variable domain in full, with the rest retrieved from reference TRBV5-1 and TRBJ1-5, is KAGVTQTPRYLIKTRGQQVTLSCSPISGHRSVSWYQQTPGQGLQFLFEYFSETQRNKGNFPGRFSGRQFSNSRSEMNVSTLELGDSALYLCASSLLSNQPQHFGDGTRLSIL.

Here the CDR3 reads CASSHPKGNKNTGELFF. CDR3 DNA: TGTGCCAGCAGCCATCCGAAAGGAAATAAGAACACCGGGGAGCTGTTTTTT. This rearrangement joins TRBV9 to TRBJ2-2, with unresolved D. The CDR3 runs 17 residues. V was shortened by 4 bases and J by 1 base, with 17 bases between the two germline ends. Germline loops: CDR1 SGDLS, CDR2 YYNGEE. The full variable domain, its missing parts supplied by reference TRBV9 and TRBJ2-2, is DSGVTQTPKHLITATGQRVTLRCSPRSGDLSVYWYQQSLDQGLQFLIQYYNGEERAKGNILERFSAQQFPDLHSELNLSSLELGDSALYFCASSHPKGNKNTGELFFGEGSRLTVL.